The T cell receptor (beta chain) described here comes from a study of T cell responses to AZD1222 COVID-19 vaccine. A word on this clone: What it binds is not known.

Study-level findings and limits: Spike-wide coverage was observed for vaccine-associated CD4 TCRs, with dominant responses at 160-218 and 743-854. Donors skewed white British and female; clonal diversity was possibly underestimated. Seropositive status at baseline applied to only 6 or 7 AZD1222 recipients.

This CDR3 contains 14 residues. Germline loops: CDR1 KGHSH, CDR2 LQKENI. V lost 1 base and J 0 bases, leaving 6 bases between the germline ends. This table comes from immunoSEQ multiplex PCR, and its TCRdb copy is limited to in-frame clones, with some not included. The sample lists roughly 100,000 clones, approximately 88% occurring once. The specimen was peripheral blood, collected on day 0 of AZD1222 vaccination. This chain uses TRBV18 with TRBJ1-1; no clear D gene. The source of this sequence is an adult in good health. DNA of the CDR3: TGTGCCAGCTCACCACTGGCTCTGAACACTGAAGCTTTCTTT. Translation: CASSPLALNTEAFF.